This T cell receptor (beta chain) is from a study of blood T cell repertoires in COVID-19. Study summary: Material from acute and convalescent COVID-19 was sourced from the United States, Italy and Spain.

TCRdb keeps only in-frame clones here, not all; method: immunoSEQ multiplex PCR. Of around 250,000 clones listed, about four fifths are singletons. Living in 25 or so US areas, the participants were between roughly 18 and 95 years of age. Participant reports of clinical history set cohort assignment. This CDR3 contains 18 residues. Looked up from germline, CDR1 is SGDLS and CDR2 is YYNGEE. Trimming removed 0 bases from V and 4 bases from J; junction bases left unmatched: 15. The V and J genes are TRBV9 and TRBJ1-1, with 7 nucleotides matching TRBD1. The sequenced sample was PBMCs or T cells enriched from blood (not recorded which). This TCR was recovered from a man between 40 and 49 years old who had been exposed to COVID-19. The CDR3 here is CASSVVLDRTGVGTEAFF. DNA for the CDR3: TGTGCCAGCAGCGTAGTTTTGGACAGGACGGGGGTTGGCACTGAAGCTTTCTTT.